Sequencing of this TCR beta chain was carried out in a study of blood T cells in healthy people across ages (dated by TCRdb to about 2015). Concerning the study at large: Template switching captured roughly one uniquely barcoded TCR beta cDNA molecule per two T cells in model experiments. The study analyzed two additional independent replicas of 1 million unique cDNA reads from the same blood draw for two donors, one aged 18 to 30 and one aged 80 or older. The study measured age-related changes in TCR beta repertoire diversity using deep sequencing normalized with unique cDNA molecular identifiers. Donors were grouped into four age groups: young (average approximately 15 years), middle-aged (roughly 37), aged (about 60) and long-lived (over 80).

This clonotype appeared a few times. Its specific antigen is unknown. Base qualities are not at hand, and no much larger clone is one base apart. Relative to germline, V is 5 bases shorter and J is 7 bases shorter, with 17 bases between their ends. Taken from the germline V gene (reference sequence), the CDR1 and CDR2 loops are SEHNR and FQNEAQ. Counted from cysteine to phenylalanine, this CDR3 has 15 amino acids. Only the CDR3 DNA is retained, 45 bases long and in frame from the first base. Systemically healthy Caucasian individuals from Russia, around 38 in total and aged roughly 6 to 100 years, were included as donors. Each donor gave ten milliliters of peripheral blood, drawn into EDTA-treated Vacutainer tubes. Ficoll-Paque density-gradient centrifugation was used to isolate PBMCs, with at least 7 million obtained per sample. Total RNA, at least 6 micrograms per sample, was extracted from PBMCs with Trizol reagent. The percentages of naive CD45RAhigh/CD27high T cells were determined by flow cytometry on a PBMC aliquot from every donor.

Study-wide findings and limitations: Donor CMV infection status was unknown, potentially confounding age-related changes in expanded clonotypes. Because profiling used bulk unsorted PBMCs, naive and antigen-experienced compartments could not be compared conclusively. Estimates of total diversity based on one million sequenced T cells were considered lower bounds and underestimates. The percentage of naive T cells measured by flow cytometry correlated strongly with observed TCR beta diversity. As age increased, observed TCR beta diversity per million T cells dropped in a roughly linear way, and a significant reduction was already evident by age 40. Compared with the aged group, the long-lived group had more naive CD4+ T cells, fewer expanded clones and increased TCR diversity, a pattern suggesting age selection.

Receptors were amplified or captured by 5' RACE. Sequencing was performed on an Illumina HiSeq 2500. A second about 7 to 11 cycle PCR used a sample-barcoded 5' primer and a J-beta primer mix. A template-switch 5' adaptor carrying 12 random nucleotides introduced a unique molecular identifier onto each TCR beta cDNA molecule. At least 2.5 million CDR3-containing paired-end reads were obtained from each sample. First-strand cDNA was synthesized from all RNA with the Mint cDNA synthesis kit, primed by a TRBC-specific oligonucleotide. After uracil-DNA glycosylase treatment, a first 18-cycle PCR used universal primers M1SS and BC2_uni_R on all cDNA. In the original analysis: For normalization, 1 million high-quality reads were randomly selected from each sample, with every read carrying a distinct molecular identifier. Reads with shared molecular identifiers were discarded instead of being binned into consensus sequences. CDR3 identification, clonotype clustering and error correction used MiTCR with a Q25 quality threshold and the strictest error-elimination algorithm. A nonparametric unseen species model using Euler transformation provided a lower-bound estimate of total TCR beta diversity. Through fastp at Q25 and MiXCR, TCRdb rebuilt clones from the public reads, retaining in-frame beta chains. Each record represents a unique CDR3 protein, reported with the most common genes and DNA among its rows. None of the V and J calls come from the authors' own analysis; TCRdb made them. A total of approximately 780,000 distinct CDR3 sequences appear in this sample, around a quarter of them only once. The ten largest make up over 2.5% of the sample.

These sequences were also reported in another study, on T cells of mothers and their children. The second study's authors report: Donors were nine systemically healthy Caucasian individuals: three mothers and their six children. cDNA synthesis consumed the entire amount of extracted RNA, loaded at roughly 1.5 ug RNA in each 15 ul reaction. In the second PCR, the M1S primer added sample barcodes and 2-4 random nucleotides. Over 8.5 million TCR beta CDR3 reads came from each mother, compared with a few million reads from each child. Thymic selection similarly shapes TCR recombination output in related and unrelated pairs, with minor effect from inherited differences. Normalized repertoire overlap in related mother-child pairs was always slightly higher than in unrelated mother-child pairs, but the difference was never significant. No persistent microchimeric T cell clones were detected, at a sensitivity of approximately 90 clones per million clonotypes. To look for features that set related mother-child pairs apart from unrelated individuals, the researchers ran deep NGS to compare the TCR beta repertoires of mothers and children. The mean age was roughly 40 +/- 4 years for the mothers and approximately 11 +/- 4 years for the children. Libraries were sequenced on Illumina HiSeq 2000 with 100+100 nt paired-end reads after adapter ligation with NEBNext reagents. Mother and child libraries were prepared a month apart and sequenced in separate runs to prevent cross-contamination. For each donor, between roughly 450,000 and 2,100,000 distinct TCR beta clonotypes were identified. Naive TCR beta clonotypes were estimated from low-frequency clonotypes matched to each donor's FACS-determined naive share, without sorting.

The chain is assembled from TRBV7-9 and TRBJ1-4; possibly the D gene is TRBD1, per 5 matching bases. The receptor was isolated from a boy between 10 and 17 years old in good health. Sequences were obtained from blood. The sequenced DNA: TGTGCCAGCAGCCTCGTTGGCAGGGAGGGTGAAAAACTGTTTTTT. This translates into CASSLVGREGEKLFF.